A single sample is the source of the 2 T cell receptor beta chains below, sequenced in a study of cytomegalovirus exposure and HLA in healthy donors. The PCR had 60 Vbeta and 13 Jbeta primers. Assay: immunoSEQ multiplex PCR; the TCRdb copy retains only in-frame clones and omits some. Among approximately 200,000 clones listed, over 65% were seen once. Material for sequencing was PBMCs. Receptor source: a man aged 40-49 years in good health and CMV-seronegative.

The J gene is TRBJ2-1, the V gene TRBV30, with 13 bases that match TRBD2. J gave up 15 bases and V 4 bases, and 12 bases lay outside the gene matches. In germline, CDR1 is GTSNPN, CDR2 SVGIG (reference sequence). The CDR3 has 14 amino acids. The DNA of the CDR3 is TGTGCCTGGATTCCGGGACTAGCGGGACGACGGGGGTTCTTC. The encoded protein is CAWIPGLAGRRGFF.

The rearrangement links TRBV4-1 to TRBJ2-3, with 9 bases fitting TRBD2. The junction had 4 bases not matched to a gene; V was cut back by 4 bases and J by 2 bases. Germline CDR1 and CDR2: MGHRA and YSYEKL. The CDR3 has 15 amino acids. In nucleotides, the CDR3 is TGCGCCAGCAGCCTGACTAGCGGAGACACAGATACGCAGTATTTT. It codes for CASSLTSGDTDTQYF.